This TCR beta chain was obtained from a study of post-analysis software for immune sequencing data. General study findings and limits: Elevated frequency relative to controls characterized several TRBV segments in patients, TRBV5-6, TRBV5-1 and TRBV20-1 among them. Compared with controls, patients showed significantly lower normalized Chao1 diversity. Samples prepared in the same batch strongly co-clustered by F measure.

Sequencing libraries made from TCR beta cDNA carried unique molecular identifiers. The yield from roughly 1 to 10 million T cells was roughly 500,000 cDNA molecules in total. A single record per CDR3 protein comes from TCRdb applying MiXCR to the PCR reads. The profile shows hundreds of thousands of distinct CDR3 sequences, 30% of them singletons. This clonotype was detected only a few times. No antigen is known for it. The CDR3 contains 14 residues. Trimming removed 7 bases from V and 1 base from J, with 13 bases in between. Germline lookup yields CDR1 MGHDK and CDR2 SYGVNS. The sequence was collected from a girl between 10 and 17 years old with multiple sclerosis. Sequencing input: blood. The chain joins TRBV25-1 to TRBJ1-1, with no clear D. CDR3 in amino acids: CASKGAAGNTEAFF. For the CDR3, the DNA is TGTGCCAGCAAAGGAGCTGCGGGGAACACTGAAGCTTTCTTT.